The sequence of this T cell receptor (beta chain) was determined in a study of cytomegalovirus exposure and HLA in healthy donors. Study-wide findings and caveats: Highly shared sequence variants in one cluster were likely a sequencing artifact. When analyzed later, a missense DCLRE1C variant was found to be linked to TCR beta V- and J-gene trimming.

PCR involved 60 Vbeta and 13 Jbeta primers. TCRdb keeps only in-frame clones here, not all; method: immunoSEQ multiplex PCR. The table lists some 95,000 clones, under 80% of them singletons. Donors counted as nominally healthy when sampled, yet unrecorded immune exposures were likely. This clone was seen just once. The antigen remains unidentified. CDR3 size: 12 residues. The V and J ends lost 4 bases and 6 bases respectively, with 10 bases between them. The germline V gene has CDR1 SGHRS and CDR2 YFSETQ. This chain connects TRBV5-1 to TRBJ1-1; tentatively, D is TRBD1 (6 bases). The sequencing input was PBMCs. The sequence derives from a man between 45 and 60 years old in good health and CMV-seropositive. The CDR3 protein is CASSQQGAEAFF. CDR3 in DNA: TGCGCCAGCAGCCAACAGGGAGCTGAAGCTTTCTTT.